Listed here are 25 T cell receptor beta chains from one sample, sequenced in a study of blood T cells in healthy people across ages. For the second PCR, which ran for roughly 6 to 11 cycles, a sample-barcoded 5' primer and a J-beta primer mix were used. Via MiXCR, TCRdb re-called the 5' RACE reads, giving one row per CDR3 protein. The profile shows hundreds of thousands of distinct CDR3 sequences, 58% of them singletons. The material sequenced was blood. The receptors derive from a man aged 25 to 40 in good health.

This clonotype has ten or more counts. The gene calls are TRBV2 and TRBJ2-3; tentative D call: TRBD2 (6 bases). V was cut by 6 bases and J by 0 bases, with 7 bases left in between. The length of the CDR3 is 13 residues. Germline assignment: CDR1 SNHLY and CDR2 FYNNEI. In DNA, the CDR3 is TGTGCCAGCAGAGGGACTAGCACAGATACGCAGTATTTT. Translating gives CASRGTSTDTQYF.

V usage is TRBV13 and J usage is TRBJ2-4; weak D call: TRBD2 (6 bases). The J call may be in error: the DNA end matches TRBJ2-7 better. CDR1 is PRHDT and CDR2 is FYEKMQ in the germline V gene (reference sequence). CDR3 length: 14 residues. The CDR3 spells CASSPARAGYEQYF. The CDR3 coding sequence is TGTGCCAGCAGCCCCGCGAGGGCGGGGTACGAGCAGTACTTC.

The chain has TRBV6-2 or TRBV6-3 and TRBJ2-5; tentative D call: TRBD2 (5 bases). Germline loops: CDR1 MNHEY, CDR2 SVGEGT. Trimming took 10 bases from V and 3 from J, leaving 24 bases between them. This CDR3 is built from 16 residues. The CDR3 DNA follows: TGTGCCACCCATTCGTACCCTCAGGCTAGCAAAGAGACCCAGTACTTC. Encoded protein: CATHSYPQASKETQYF.

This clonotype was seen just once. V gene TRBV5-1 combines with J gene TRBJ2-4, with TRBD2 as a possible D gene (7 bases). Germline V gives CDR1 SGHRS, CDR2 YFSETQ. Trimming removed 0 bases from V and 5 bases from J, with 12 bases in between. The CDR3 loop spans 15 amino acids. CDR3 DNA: TGCGCCAGCAGCTTGGAGGGGGGGCCGGAAAACATTCAGTACTTC. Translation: CASSLEGGPENIQYF. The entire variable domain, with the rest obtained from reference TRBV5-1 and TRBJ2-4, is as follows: KAGVTQTPRYLIKTRGQQVTLSCSPISGHRSVSWYQQTPGQGLQFLFEYFSETQRNKGNFPGRFSGRQFSNSRSEMNVSTLELGDSALYLCASSLEGGPENIQYFGAGTRLSVL.

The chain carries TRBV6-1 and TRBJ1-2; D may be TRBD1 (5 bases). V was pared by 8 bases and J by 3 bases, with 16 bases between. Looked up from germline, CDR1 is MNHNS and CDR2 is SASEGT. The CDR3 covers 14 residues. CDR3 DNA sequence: TGTGCCAGCGGCCAACAGGTTGGGGACTATGGCTACACCTTC. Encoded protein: CASGQQVGDYGYTF.

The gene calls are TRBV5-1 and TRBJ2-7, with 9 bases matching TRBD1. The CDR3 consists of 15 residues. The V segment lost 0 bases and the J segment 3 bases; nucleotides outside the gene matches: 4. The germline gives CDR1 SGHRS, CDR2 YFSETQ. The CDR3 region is CASSLGDRDFYEQYF. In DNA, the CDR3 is TGCGCCAGCAGCTTGGGGGACAGGGACTTCTACGAGCAGTACTTC.

The CDR3: CSVERSYEQYF. The CDR3 DNA reads as TGCAGCGTTGAACGTAGCTACGAGCAGTACTTC. The chain joins TRBV29-1 to TRBJ2-7, with D unclear. The CDR3 is 11 amino acids. The V and J ends lost 2 bases and 3 bases respectively, with 5 bases between them. Germline CDR1 reads SQVTM; CDR2 reads ANQGSEA.

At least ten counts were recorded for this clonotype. CDR3 DNA: TGTGCCAGCAGCCTGGGGCAGAGCTCCTACAATGAGCAGTTCTTC. Protein product: CASSLGQSSYNEQFF. The rearrangement links TRBV12-3 or TRBV12-4 to TRBJ2-1, with D maybe TRBD1 (5 bases). The CDR3 loop spans 15 amino acids. The germline V and J ends were trimmed by 6 bases and 0 bases, with 12 bases remaining between them.

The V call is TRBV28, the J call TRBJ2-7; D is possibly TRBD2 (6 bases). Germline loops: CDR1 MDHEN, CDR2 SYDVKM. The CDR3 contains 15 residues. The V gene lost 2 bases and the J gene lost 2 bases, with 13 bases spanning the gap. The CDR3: CASSLEASATYEQYF. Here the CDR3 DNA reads TGTGCCAGCAGTTTAGAGGCTAGCGCGACCTACGAGCAGTACTTC.

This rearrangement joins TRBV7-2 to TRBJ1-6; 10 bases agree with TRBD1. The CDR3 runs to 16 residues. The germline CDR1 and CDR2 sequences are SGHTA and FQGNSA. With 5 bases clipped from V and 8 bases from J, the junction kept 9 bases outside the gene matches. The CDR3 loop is CASSLRQGAEDSPLHF. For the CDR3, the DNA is TGTGCCAGCAGCCTCAGACAGGGGGCCGAAGATTCACCCCTCCACTTT.

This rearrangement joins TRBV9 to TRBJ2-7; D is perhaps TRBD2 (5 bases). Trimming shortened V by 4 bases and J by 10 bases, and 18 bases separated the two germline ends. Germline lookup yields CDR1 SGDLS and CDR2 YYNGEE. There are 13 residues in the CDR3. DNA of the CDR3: TGTGCCAGCAGCCGTACTAGTTTCTCCACCCAGTACTTC. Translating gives CASSRTSFSTQYF.

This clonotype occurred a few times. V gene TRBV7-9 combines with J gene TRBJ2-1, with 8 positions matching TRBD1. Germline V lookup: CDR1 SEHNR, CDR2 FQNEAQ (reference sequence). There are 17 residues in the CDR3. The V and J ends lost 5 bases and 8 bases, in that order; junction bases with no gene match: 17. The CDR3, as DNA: TGTGCCAGCAGCGTAACGATTTGGGACAGGCTAGGATATGAGCAGTTCTTC. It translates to CASSVTIWDRLGYEQFF.

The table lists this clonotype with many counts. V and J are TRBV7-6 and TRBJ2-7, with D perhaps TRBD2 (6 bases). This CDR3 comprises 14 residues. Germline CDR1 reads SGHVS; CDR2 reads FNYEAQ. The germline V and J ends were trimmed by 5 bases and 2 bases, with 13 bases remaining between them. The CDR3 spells CASSRLGGTYEQYF. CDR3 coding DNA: TGTGCCAGCAGCCGACTCGGAGGGACCTACGAGCAGTACTTC.

As DNA, the CDR3 is TGTGCCACCGCCGTGGACAGGGCCTCCTACGAGCAGTACTTC. Translation gives CATAVDRASYEQYF. This rearrangement joins TRBV10-3 to TRBJ2-7; 8 nucleotides line up with TRBD1. The germline V gene encodes CDR1 ENHRY and CDR2 SYGVKD. With 10 bases clipped from V and 0 bases from J, the junction kept 8 bases outside the gene matches. The CDR3 contains 14 residues.

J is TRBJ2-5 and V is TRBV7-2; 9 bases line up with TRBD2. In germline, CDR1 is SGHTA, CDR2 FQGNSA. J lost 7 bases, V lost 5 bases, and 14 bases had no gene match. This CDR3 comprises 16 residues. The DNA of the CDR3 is TGTGCCAGCAGCACTAGGACTAGCGCCCTAAGAGGGACCCAGTACTTC. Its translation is CASSTRTSALRGTQYF.

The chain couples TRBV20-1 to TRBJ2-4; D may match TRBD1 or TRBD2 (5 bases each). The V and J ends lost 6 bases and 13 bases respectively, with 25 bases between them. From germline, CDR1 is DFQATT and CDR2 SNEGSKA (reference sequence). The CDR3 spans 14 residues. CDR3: CSAATGSAGDGQYF. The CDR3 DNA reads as TGCAGTGCCGCGACCGGGTCCGCCGGGGACGGGCAGTACTTC.

CDR3 bases: TGTGCCAGCAGCGTTTTCGGGACAGGGGCCTACGAGCAGTACTTC. This sequence encodes CASSVFGTGAYEQYF. This sequence joins TRBV11-1 and TRBJ2-4; TRBD1 matches 10 bases. TRBJ2-7 matches the DNA end more closely, so the J call is doubtful. Germline assignment: CDR1 SGHAT and CDR2 FQDESV (reference sequence). The CDR3 length is 15 residues.

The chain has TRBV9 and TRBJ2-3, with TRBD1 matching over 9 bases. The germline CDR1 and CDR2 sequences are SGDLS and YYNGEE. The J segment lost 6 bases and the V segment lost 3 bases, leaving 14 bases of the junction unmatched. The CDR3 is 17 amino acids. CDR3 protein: CASSASPTGGVWDTQYF. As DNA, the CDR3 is TGTGCCAGCAGCGCCTCGCCGACAGGGGGTGTGTGGGATACGCAGTATTTT.

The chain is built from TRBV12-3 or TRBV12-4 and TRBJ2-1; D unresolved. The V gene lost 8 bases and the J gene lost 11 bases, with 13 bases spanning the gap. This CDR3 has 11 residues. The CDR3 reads CASRYLRQQFF. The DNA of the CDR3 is TGTGCCAGCCGCTACCTTAGACAGCAGTTCTTC.

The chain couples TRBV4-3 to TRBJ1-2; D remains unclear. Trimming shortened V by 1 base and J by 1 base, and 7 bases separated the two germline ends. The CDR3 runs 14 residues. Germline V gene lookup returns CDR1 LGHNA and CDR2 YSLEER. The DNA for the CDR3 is TGCGCCAGCAGCCAAGGGAAGGTTAACTATGGCTACACCTTC. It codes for CASSQGKVNYGYTF.

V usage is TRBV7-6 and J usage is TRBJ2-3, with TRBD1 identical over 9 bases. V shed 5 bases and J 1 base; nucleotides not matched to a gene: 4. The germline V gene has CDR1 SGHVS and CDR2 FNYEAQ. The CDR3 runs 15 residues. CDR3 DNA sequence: TGTGCCAGCAGCCCGCGACAGGGGGGCACAGATACGCAGTATTTT. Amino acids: CASSPRQGGTDTQYF.

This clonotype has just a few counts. The CDR3 nucleotides read TGTGCCATCAGTGAGGCGAGTAGCGGGGGAGTCTACGAGCAGTACTTC. This translates into CAISEASSGGVYEQYF. The chain is built from TRBV10-3 and TRBJ2-7; 9 bases match TRBD2. CDR1 and CDR2 (germline): ENHRY, SYGVKD. The trim removed 2 bases at V and 3 bases at J, leaving 8 bases unmatched. The CDR3 has 16 residues.

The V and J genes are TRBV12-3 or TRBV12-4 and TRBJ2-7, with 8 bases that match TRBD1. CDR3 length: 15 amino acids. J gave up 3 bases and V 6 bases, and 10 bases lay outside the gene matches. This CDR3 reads CASSSDRGVDYEQYF. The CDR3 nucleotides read TGTGCCAGCAGCAGTGACAGGGGAGTAGACTACGAGCAGTACTTC.

CDR3 protein: CSAREDLGIYEQYF. The CDR3, as DNA: TGCAGTGCTAGAGAGGACTTAGGAATCTACGAGCAGTACTTC. J is TRBJ2-4 and V is TRBV20-1; perhaps TRBD2 as D (5 bases). The DNA matches TRBJ2-7 better at its end, which makes the J call doubtful. The length of the CDR3 is 14 residues. Germline V gene lookup returns CDR1 DFQATT and CDR2 SNEGSKA (reference sequence).

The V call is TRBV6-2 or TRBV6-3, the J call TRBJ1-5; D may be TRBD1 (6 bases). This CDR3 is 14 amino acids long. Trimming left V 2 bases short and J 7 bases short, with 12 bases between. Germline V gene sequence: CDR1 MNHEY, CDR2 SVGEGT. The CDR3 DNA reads TGTGCCAGCAGTTACGGAGGGGGGGGCCAGCCCCAGCATTTT. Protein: CASSYGGGGQPQHF.